The TCR beta chain described here comes from a study of blood T cell repertoires in COVID-19. This CDR3 comprises 16 residues. V lost 4 bases and J lost 2, with 15 bases in between. CDR1 and CDR2 (germline): KGHSY, FQNENV. TCRdb's table, derived via immunoSEQ multiplex PCR, lists solely in-frame clones and lacks some. The data contain under 250,000 clones, approximately 80% of them singletons. The gene calls are TRBV16 and TRBJ1-3, with D possibly matching TRBD1 (6 bases). Sequenced: peripheral blood. The sequence derives from a woman aged 60-75 years who had recovered from COVID-19. CDR3 in DNA: TGTGCCAGCAGCCCCTCGTCAGGGGAACCTGGAAACACCATATATTTT. Encoded protein: CASSPSSGEPGNTIYF.